The TCR beta chain under discussion was sequenced for a study of T cell responses to AZD1222 COVID-19 vaccine. Study-level results: The donors showed a predominance of white British ancestry and of females, with possible underestimation of clonal diversity. Spike-specific TCR breadth and depth grew following two AZD1222 doses.

Notes on this clone: Antigen: not known.

Clones were read by immunoSEQ multiplex PCR, and TCRdb kept only the in-frame ones, dropping some. The sample yields about 180,000 clones, around 88% seen once. V lost 1 base, J lost 2 bases, and 3 bases stayed unmatched. Germline V lookup: CDR1 LNHDA, CDR2 SQIVND (reference sequence). This CDR3 spans 16 amino acids. The chain joins TRBV19 to TRBJ1-5, with TRBD1 matching 9 bases. The TCR sequence derives from an adult in good health. The sequencing here drew on peripheral blood, taken on day 0 of AZD1222 vaccination. DNA of the CDR3: TGTGCCAGTAGTATAGGGGGACAGGGACGCAATCAGCCCCAGCATTTT. This gives the protein CASSIGGQGRNQPQHF. Full variable domain (rest looked up from reference TRBV19 and TRBJ1-5): DGGITQSPKYLFRKEGQNVTLSCEQNLNHDAMYWYRQDPGQGLRLIYYSQIVNDFQKGDIAEGYSVSREKKESFPLTVTSAQKNPTAFYLCASSIGGQGRNQPQHFGDGTRLSIL.